Listed below are T cell receptor beta chains from one sample, sequenced in a study of cytomegalovirus exposure and HLA in healthy donors. Method: immunoSEQ multiplex PCR; TCRdb's copy keeps in-frame clones and lacks some. The profile shows approximately 130,000 clones, around 80% of them singletons. The source material was PBMCs. The receptors here all came from a woman between 45 and 60 years old in good health and CMV-seronegative. Both conserved end residues are part of each CDR3. D genes are given only for firm matches.

j_call: TRBJ1-2; v_call: TRBV4-1; d_call: TRBD1; cdr3_aa: CASSQEGQGAFYGYTF; cdr3_nt: TGCGCCAGCAGCCAAGAGGGACAGGGGGCCTTCTATGGCTACACCTTC
j_call: TRBJ1-2; v_call: TRBV29-1; d_call: TRBD1; cdr3_aa: CSVEDLRTGVF; cdr3_nt: TGCAGCGTTGAAGATCTTCGAACAGGGGTCTTC
j_call: TRBJ1-2; v_call: TRBV5-1; d_call: TRBD1; cdr3_aa: CASSPRTGEGYTF; cdr3_nt: TGCGCCAGCAGCCCACGGACAGGGGAAGGCTACACCTTC
j_call: TRBJ2-5; v_call: TRBV9; d_call: NA; cdr3_aa: CASSVAGRTTQETQYF; cdr3_nt: TGTGCCAGCAGCGTAGCTGGGAGGACAACGCAAGAGACCCAGTACTTC
j_call: TRBJ1-1; v_call: TRBV5-8; d_call: TRBD1; cdr3_aa: CASSFPTGVMNTEAFF; cdr3_nt: TGTGCCAGCAGCTTCCCGACAGGGGTTATGAACACTGAAGCTTTCTTT
j_call: TRBJ1-2; v_call: TRBV9; d_call: NA; cdr3_aa: CASSVDHSLGYGYTF; cdr3_nt: TGTGCCAGCAGCGTAGATCACTCACTCGGGTATGGCTACACCTTC
j_call: TRBJ2-3; v_call: TRBV5-6; d_call: TRBD1; cdr3_aa: CASSARTGSTDTQYF; cdr3_nt: TGTGCCAGCAGCGCCCGGACAGGGAGCACAGATACGCAGTATTTT
j_call: TRBJ2-1; v_call: TRBV9; d_call: TRBD2; cdr3_aa: CASSVRAGGPVNEQFF; cdr3_nt: TGTGCCAGCAGCGTGAGAGCGGGGGGGCCGGTAAATGAGCAGTTCTTC
j_call: TRBJ1-5; v_call: TRBV2; d_call: TRBD1; cdr3_aa: CASMRGGYNQPQHF; cdr3_nt: TGTGCCAGCATGAGAGGGGGCTACAATCAGCCCCAGCATTTT
j_call: TRBJ1-2; v_call: TRBV9; d_call: NA; cdr3_aa: CASSVVQGRGYTF; cdr3_nt: TGTGCCAGCAGCGTAGTCCAGGGCCGTGGCTACACCTTC
j_call: TRBJ1-2; v_call: TRBV11-1; d_call: TRBD1; cdr3_aa: CASSEWDSDYYGYTF; cdr3_nt: TGTGCCAGCAGCGAGTGGGACAGCGATTACTATGGCTACACCTTC
j_call: TRBJ2-6; v_call: TRBV11-1; d_call: NA; cdr3_aa: CASSMRDSVTGANVLTF; cdr3_nt: TGTGCCAGCAGCATGCGGGACAGCGTAACTGGGGCCAACGTCCTGACTTTC
j_call: TRBJ2-7; v_call: TRBV5-4; d_call: NA; cdr3_aa: CASSLASRGAGEQYF; cdr3_nt: TGTGCCAGCAGCTTGGCCAGTCGGGGGGCGGGGGAGCAGTACTTC
j_call: TRBJ1-2; v_call: TRBV7-9; d_call: NA; cdr3_aa: CASSPAGSNYGYTF; cdr3_nt: TGTGCCAGCAGCCCGGCAGGGTCCAACTATGGCTACACCTTC
j_call: TRBJ2-7; v_call: TRBV7-9; d_call: NA; cdr3_aa: CASSKRKSRDTVRREQYF; cdr3_nt: TGTGCCAGCAGCAAGAGAAAATCCCGGGACACGGTGCGTCGGGAGCAGTACTTC